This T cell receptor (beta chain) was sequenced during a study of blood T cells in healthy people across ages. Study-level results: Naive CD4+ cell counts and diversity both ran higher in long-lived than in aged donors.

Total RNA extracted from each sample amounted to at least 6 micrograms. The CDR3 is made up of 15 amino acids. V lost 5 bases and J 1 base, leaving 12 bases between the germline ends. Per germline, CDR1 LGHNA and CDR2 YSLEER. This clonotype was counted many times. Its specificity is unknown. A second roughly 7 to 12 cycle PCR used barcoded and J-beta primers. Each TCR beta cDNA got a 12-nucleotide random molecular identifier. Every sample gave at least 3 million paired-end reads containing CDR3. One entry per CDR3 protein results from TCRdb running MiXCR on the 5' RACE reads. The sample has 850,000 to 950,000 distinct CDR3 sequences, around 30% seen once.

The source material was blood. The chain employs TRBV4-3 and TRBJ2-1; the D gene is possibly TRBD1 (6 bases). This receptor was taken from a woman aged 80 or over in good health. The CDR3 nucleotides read TGCGCCAGCAGCGTCGCAGGGGCTTCCTACAATGAGCAGTTCTTC. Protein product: CASSVAGASYNEQFF.